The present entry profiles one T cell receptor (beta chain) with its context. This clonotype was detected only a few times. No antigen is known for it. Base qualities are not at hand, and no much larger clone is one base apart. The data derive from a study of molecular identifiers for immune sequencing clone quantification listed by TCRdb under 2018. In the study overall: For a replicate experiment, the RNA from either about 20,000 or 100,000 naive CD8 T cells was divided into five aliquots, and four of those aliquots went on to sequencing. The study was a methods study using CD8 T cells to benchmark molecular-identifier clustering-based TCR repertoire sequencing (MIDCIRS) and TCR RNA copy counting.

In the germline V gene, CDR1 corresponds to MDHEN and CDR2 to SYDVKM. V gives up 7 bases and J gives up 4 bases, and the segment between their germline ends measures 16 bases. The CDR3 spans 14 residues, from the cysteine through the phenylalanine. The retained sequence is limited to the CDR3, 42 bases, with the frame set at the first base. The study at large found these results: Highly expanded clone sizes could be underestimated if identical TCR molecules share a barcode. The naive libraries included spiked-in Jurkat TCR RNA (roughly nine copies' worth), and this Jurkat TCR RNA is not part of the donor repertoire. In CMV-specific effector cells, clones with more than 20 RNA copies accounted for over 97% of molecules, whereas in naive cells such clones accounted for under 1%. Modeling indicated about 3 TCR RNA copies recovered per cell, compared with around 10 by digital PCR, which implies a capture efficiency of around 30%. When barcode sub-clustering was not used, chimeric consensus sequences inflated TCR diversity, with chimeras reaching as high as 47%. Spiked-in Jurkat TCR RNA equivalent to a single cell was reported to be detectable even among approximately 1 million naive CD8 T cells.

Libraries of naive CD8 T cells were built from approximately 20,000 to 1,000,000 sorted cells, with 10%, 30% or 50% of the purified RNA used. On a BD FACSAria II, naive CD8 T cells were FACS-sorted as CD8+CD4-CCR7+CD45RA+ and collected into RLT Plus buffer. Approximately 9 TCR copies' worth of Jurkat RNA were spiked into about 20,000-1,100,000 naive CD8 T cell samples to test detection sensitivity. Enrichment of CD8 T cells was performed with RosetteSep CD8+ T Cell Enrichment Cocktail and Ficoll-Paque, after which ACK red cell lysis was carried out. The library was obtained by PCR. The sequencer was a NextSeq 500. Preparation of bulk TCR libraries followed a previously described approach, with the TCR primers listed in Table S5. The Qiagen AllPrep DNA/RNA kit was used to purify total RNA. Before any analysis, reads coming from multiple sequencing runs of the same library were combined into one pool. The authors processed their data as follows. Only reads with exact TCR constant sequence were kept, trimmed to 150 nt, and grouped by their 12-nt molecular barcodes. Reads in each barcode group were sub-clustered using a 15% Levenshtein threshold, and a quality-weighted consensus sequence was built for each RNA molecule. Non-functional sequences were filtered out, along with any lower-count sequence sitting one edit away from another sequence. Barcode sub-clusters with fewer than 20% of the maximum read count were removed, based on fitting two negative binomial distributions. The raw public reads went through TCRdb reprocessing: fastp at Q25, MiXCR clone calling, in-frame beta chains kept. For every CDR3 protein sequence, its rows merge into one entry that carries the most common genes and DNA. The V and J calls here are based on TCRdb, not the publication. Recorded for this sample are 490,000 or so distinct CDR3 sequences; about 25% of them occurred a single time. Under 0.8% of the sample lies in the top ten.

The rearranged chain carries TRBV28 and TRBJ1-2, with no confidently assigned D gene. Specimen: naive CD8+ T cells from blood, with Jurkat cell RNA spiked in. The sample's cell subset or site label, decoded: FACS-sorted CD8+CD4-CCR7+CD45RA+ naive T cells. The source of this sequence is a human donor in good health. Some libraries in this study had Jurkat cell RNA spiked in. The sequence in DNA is TGTGCCAGCAAAACAGACCCTTACAGCTATGGCTACACCTTC. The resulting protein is CASKTDPYSYGYTF.